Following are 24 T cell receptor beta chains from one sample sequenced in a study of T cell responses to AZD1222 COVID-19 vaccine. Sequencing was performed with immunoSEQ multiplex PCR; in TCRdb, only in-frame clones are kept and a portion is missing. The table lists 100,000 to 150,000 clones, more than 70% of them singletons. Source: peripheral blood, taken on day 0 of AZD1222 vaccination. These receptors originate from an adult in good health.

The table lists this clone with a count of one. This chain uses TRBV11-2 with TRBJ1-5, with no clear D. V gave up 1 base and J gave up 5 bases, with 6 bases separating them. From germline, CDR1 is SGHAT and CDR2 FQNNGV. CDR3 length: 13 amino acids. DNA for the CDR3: TGTGCCAGCAGCTTAGTAAGCGATCAGCCCCAGCATTTT. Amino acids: CASSLVSDQPQHF.

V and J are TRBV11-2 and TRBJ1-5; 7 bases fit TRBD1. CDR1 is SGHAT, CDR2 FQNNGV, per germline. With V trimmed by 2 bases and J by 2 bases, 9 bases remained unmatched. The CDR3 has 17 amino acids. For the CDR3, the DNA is TGTGCCAGCAGCTTAACGGCAGGGGGTAACGGCAATCAGCCCCAGCATTTT. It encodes CASSLTAGGNGNQPQHF.

The CDR3 bases are TGTGCCAGCAGTTTATGGGGGGGTAATGAGCAGTTCTTC. It encodes CASSLWGGNEQFF. This chain joins TRBV12-3 or TRBV12-4 and TRBJ2-1; TRBD2 aligns across 7 bases. The CDR3 loop spans 13 amino acids. V was clipped by 2 bases and J by 7 bases; unmatched bases: 2.

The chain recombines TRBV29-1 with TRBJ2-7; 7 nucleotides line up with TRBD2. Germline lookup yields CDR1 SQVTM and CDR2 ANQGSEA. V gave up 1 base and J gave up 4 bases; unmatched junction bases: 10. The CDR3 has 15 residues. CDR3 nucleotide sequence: TGCAGCGTTGAAGGTGGGGCTAGGCGGGGGTACGAGCAGTACTTC. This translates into CSVEGGARRGYEQYF.

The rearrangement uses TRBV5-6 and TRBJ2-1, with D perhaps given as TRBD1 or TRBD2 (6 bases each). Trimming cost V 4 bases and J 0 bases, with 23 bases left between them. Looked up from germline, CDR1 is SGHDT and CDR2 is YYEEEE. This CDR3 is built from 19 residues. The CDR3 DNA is TGTGCCAGCAGCCCGTCCCGGGGGCGTAGGGGGAACTCCTACAATGAGCAGTTCTTC. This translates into CASSPSRGRRGNSYNEQFF.

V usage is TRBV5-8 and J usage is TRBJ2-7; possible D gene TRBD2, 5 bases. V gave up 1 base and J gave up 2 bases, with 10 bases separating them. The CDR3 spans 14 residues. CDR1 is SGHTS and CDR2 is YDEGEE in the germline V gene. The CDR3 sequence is CASSLPGNTYEQYF. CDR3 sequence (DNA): TGTGCCAGCAGCTTGCCGGGGAACACCTACGAGCAGTACTTC.

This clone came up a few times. This chain's CDR3 is CASSEGLGQLRLAQHF. The CDR3 DNA is TGTGCCAGCAGTGAAGGTCTGGGACAACTACGATTGGCCCAGCATTTT. This sequence joins TRBV6-1 and TRBJ1-5; weak D call: TRBD1 (6 bases). The CDR3 is 16 residues long. V was trimmed by 1 base and J by 11 bases, leaving 21 bases between them. CDR1 is MNHNS and CDR2 is SASEGT in the germline V gene.

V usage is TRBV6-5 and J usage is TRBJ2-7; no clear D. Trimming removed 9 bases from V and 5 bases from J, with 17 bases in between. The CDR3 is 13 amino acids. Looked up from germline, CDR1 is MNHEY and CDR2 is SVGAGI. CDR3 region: CASRKRLLDEQYF. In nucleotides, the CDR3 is TGTGCCAGTCGTAAGAGATTGCTAGACGAGCAGTACTTC.

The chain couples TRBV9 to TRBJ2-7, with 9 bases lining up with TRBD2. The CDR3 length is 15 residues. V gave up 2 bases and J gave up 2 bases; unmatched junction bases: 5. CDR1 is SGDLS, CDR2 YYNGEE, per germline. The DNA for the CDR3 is TGTGCCAGCAGCGTTACGGGACTAGCTGCCTACGAGCAGTACTTC. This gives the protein CASSVTGLAAYEQYF.

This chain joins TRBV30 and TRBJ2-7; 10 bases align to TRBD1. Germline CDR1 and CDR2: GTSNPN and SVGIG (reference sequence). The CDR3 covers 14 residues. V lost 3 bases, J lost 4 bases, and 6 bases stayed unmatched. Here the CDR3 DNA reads TGTGCCTGGAGGACAGGGGGCCTCTCTTACGAGCAGTACTTC. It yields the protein CAWRTGGLSYEQYF.

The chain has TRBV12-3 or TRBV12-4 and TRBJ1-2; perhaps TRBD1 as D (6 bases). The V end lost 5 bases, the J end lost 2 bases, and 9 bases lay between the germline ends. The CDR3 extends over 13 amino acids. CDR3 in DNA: TGTGCCAGCAGTACCGGACAGAACTATGGCTACACCTTC. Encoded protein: CASSTGQNYGYTF.

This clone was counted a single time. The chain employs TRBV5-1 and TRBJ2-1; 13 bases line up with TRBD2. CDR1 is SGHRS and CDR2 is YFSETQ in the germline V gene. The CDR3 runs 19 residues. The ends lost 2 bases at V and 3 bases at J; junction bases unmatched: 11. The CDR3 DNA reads TGCGCCAGCAGCTTTAGGGATGGGACTAGCGGGGTGAGCTACAATGAGCAGTTCTTC. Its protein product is CASSFRDGTSGVSYNEQFF.

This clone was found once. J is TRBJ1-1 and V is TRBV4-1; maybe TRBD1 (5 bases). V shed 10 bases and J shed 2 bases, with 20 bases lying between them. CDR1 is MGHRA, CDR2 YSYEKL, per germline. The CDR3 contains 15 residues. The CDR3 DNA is TGCGCCACCTCGCCGGGGCAGGGTCCAAACACTGAAGCTTTCTTT. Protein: CATSPGQGPNTEAFF.

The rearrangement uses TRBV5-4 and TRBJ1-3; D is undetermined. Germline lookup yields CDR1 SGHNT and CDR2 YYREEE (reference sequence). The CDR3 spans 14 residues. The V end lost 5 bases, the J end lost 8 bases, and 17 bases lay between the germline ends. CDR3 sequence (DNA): TGTGCCAGCAGTCCCTCACTAACGACGGACACCATATATTTT. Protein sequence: CASSPSLTTDTIYF.

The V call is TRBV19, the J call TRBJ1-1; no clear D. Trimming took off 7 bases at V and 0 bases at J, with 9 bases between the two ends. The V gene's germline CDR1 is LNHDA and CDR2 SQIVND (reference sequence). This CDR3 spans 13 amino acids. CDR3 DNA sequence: TGTGCCAGTAAGCGGAACATGAACACTGAAGCTTTCTTT. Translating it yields CASKRNMNTEAFF.

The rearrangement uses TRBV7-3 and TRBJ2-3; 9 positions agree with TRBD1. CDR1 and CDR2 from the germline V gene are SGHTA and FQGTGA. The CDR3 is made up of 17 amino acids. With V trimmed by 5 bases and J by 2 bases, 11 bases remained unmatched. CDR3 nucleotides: TGTGCCAGCAGCAAACATGGGTGGGACAGGGTCACAGATACGCAGTATTTT. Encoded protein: CASSKHGWDRVTDTQYF.

The CDR3 DNA reads TGCAGCGTCCGACTAGCGGGAGTCGGGGAGCTGTTTTTT. Its protein product is CSVRLAGVGELFF. V gene TRBV29-1 combines with J gene TRBJ2-2; TRBD2 aligns across 12 bases. This CDR3 is built from 13 residues. Trimming took 6 bases from V and 7 from J; bases not matched to a gene: 3. Germline V gives CDR1 SQVTM, CDR2 ANQGSEA.

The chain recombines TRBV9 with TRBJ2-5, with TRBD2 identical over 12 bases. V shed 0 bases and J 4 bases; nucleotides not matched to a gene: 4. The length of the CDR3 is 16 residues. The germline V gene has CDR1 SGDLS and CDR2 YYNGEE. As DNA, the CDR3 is TGTGCCAGCAGCGTAGCTAGCGGGAGGGCCGGAGAGACCCAGTACTTC. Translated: CASSVASGRAGETQYF.

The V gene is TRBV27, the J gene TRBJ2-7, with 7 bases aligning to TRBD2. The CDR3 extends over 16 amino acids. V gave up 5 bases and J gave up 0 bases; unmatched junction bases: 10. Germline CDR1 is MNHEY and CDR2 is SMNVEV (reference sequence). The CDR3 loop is CASSPSLAASSYEQYF. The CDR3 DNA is TGTGCCAGCAGTCCGAGTCTAGCGGCTAGCTCCTACGAGCAGTACTTC.

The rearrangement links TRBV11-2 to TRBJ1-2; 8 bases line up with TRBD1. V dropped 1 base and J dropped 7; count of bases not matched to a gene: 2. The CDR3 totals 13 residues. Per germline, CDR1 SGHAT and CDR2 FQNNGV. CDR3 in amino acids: CASSLGTGSGYTF. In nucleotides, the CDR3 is TGTGCCAGCAGCTTAGGGACAGGGAGTGGCTACACCTTC.

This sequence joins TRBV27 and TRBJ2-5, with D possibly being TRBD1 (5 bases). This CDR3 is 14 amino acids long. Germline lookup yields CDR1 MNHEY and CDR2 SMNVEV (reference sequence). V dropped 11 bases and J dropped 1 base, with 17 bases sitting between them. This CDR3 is CAFRENPVQETQYF. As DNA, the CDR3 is TGTGCCTTCAGGGAAAACCCCGTCCAAGAGACCCAGTACTTC.

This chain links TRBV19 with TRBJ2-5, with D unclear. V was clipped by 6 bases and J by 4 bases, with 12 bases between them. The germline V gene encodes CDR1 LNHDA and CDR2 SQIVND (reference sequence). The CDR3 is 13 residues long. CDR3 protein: CASSGRVGETQYF. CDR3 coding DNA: TGTGCCAGTAGCGGACGGGTTGGAGAGACCCAGTACTTC.

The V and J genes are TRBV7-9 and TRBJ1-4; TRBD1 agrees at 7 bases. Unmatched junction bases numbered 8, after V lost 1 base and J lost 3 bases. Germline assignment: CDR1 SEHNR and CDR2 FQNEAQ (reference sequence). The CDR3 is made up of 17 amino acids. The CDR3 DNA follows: TGTGCCAGCAGCTTAGAGTACCTTGGGACAGCTAATGAAAAACTGTTTTTT. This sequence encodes CASSLEYLGTANEKLFF.

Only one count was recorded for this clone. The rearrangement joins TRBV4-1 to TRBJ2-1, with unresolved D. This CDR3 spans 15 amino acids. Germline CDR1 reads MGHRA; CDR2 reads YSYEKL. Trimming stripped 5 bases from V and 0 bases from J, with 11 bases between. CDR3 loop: CASSILLGSYNEQFF. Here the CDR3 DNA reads TGCGCCAGCAGCATCCTGTTGGGCTCCTACAATGAGCAGTTCTTC.